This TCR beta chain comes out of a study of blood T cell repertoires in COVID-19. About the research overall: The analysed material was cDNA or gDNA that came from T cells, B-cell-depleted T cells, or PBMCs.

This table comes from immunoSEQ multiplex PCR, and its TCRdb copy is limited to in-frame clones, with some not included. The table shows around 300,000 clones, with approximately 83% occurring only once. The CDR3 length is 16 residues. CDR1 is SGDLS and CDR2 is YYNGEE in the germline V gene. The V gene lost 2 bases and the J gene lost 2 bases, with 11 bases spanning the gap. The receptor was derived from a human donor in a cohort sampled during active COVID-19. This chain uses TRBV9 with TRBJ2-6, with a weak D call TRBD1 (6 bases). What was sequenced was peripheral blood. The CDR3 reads CASSVSGTPGANVLTF. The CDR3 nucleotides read TGTGCCAGCAGCGTTTCCGGGACACCTGGGGCCAACGTCCTGACTTTC.